Listed below are T cell receptor beta chains from one sample, sequenced in a study of cytomegalovirus exposure and HLA in healthy donors. The table came from immunoSEQ multiplex PCR; TCRdb's copy has only in-frame clones and leaves some out. The table records 85,000 to 120,000 clones, 75% to 85% of them present only once. Sequencing was performed on PBMCs. Every receptor here comes from a man in his fifties in good health and CMV-seronegative. Each CDR3 is given with its conserved first and last residue. The order of the fields is V gene, D gene, clone size, J gene, CDR3 protein, CDR3 DNA. D genes are given only for firm matches. Only some rows state a clone size, as once, few, many or a class for expanded clones.

TRBV5-4	.	.	TRBJ1-5	CASSNGGGNQPQHF	TGTGCCAGCTCTAACGGGGGGGGCAATCAGCCCCAGCATTTT
TRBV4-3	.	.	TRBJ1-6	CASSQDQQGSYNSPLHF	TGCGCCAGCAGCCAAGATCAACAGGGATCCTATAATTCACCCCTCCACTTT
TRBV6-4	TRBD2	.	TRBJ2-1	CASSDEAGGYNEQFF	TGTGCCAGCAGTGACGAGGCGGGGGGCTACAATGAGCAGTTCTTC
TRBV4-1	.	.	TRBJ2-7	CASSLYPGGSSYEQYF	TGCGCCAGCAGCCTCTATCCAGGGGGGAGCTCCTACGAGCAGTACTTC
TRBV7-9	.	once	TRBJ1-6	CASSFRPGRTDNSPLHF	TGTGCCAGCAGCTTCAGACCGGGTCGGACAGATAATTCACCCCTCCACTTT
TRBV2	.	.	TRBJ2-5	CASKGEETQYF	TGTGCCAGCAAGGGAGAAGAGACCCAGTACTTC
TRBV11-2	.	.	TRBJ2-7	CASSDRTSVEQYF	TGTGCCAGCAGCGACCGTACTAGTGTCGAGCAGTACTTC
TRBV5-1	TRBD2	.	TRBJ2-3	CASSPGLPSTDTQYF	TGCGCCAGCAGCCCGGGACTACCAAGCACAGATACGCAGTATTTT
TRBV5-8	TRBD1	.	TRBJ2-3	CASSFQTGTDTQYF	TGTGCCAGCAGCTTCCAGACAGGGACAGATACGCAGTATTTT
TRBV7-9	TRBD1	.	TRBJ1-6	CASSLWDSSKIFHF	TGTGCCAGCAGCTTATGGGACAGCAGTAAGATCTTCCACTTT
TRBV4-2	TRBD1	.	TRBJ2-3	CASSQLSTGSTDTQYF	TGTGCCAGCAGCCAACTCTCGACAGGGAGCACAGATACGCAGTATTTT
TRBV15	.	.	TRBJ2-1	CATSRDFSQYNEQFF	TGTGCCACCAGCAGAGACTTTTCTCAGTACAATGAGCAGTTCTTC
TRBV19	.	.	TRBJ1-2	CASTDSLYGYTF	TGTGCCAGTACGGACAGCCTATATGGCTACACCTTC
TRBV29-1	.	.	TRBJ1-1	CSVEGGQLNTEAFF	TGCAGCGTTGAGGGGGGGCAGTTGAACACTGAAGCTTTCTTT
TRBV6-5	.	.	TRBJ2-2	CASSYPLGELFF	TGTGCCAGCAGTTATCCCTTAGGGGAGCTGTTTTTT
TRBV28	TRBD1	.	TRBJ1-4	CASRMTGEDEKLFF	TGTGCCAGCAGGATGACAGGGGAGGATGAAAAACTGTTTTTT
TRBV9	.	.	TRBJ1-4	CASSPSSGAEKLFF	TGTGCCAGCAGCCCCTCCAGCGGGGCTGAAAAACTGTTTTTT
TRBV11-2	TRBD2	.	TRBJ2-7	CASSLGRLAGEYEQYF	TGTGCCAGCAGCTTAGGGCGTCTAGCGGGAGAATACGAGCAGTACTTC
TRBV29-1	TRBD2	.	TRBJ2-1	CSGGLAGGEQFF	TGCAGCGGCGGACTAGCGGGGGGTGAGCAGTTCTTC
TRBV5-4	TRBD1	.	TRBJ2-1	CASSLTGGWNEQFF	TGTGCCAGCAGCCTGACAGGGGGCTGGAATGAGCAGTTCTTC
TRBV7-2	.	.	TRBJ1-3	CASSLSRVGNTIYF	TGTGCCAGCAGCTTATCCAGGGTCGGAAACACCATATATTTT
TRBV7-9	.	.	TRBJ1-1	CSSSLGGTEAFF	TGTTCCAGCAGCTTGGGGGGCACTGAAGCTTTCTTT
TRBV28	.	.	TRBJ2-3	CASSLVGTSTDTQYF	TGTGCCAGCAGTTTAGTGGGGACTAGCACAGATACGCAGTATTTT
TRBV12-5	TRBD2	.	TRBJ2-5	CASAPGLSSGGLETQYF	TGTGCTAGTGCCCCCGGGTTATCTAGCGGGGGTTTGGAGACCCAGTACTTC
TRBV29-1	TRBD1	.	TRBJ2-5	CSVRPGQGGETQYF	TGCAGCGTTAGACCGGGACAGGGAGGAGAGACCCAGTACTTC
TRBV25-1	TRBD2	.	TRBJ2-5	CASSEALAGAQTQYF	TGTGCCAGCAGTGAAGCCCTAGCGGGGGCCCAGACCCAGTACTTC
TRBV6-1	.	.	TRBJ1-6	CASSPNRVLVSPLHF	TGTGCCAGCAGTCCCAACAGGGTATTAGTATCACCCCTCCACTTT
TRBV10-1	.	once	TRBJ2-2	CASMDSRMNTGELFF	TGCGCCAGCATGGACAGTCGGATGAACACCGGGGAGCTGTTTTTT
TRBV25-1	.	.	TRBJ2-3	CASSGYNPGVTQYF	TGTGCCAGCAGTGGATATAATCCGGGGGTTACGCAGTATTTT
TRBV27	.	few	TRBJ2-1	CASSPGTSYNEQFF	TGTGCCAGCAGTCCAGGGACTTCCTACAATGAGCAGTTCTTC
TRBV6-5	.	.	TRBJ2-1	CASSSVYEQFF	TGTGCCAGCAGCTCGGTTTATGAGCAGTTCTTC
TRBV6-6	.	.	TRBJ1-5	CASSYFYRADNQPQHF	TGTGCCAGCAGTTACTTCTACAGGGCGGACAATCAGCCCCAGCATTTT
TRBV27	.	.	TRBJ1-5	CASSLWPGAGNQPQHF	TGTGCCAGCAGTTTATGGCCAGGGGCAGGCAATCAGCCCCAGCATTTT
TRBV28	.	.	TRBJ1-1	CASSRFGVDTEAFF	TGTGCCAGCAGTCGGTTCGGGGTGGACACTGAAGCTTTCTTT
TRBV2	.	.	TRBJ1-2	CASSGTANYGYTF	TGTGCCAGCAGTGGGACAGCTAACTATGGCTACACCTTC
TRBV5-6	.	.	TRBJ2-7	CASSSRGWEYF	TGTGCCAGCAGCTCTCGGGGATGGGAGTACTTC
TRBV10-2	.	once	TRBJ2-7	CASSRGNYEQYF	TGCGCCAGCAGCCGGGGAAACTACGAGCAGTACTTC
TRBV19	TRBD1	.	TRBJ1-2	CASGTGTANYGYTF	TGTGCCAGTGGCACGGGGACAGCTAACTATGGCTACACCTTC
TRBV7-2	.	few	TRBJ2-3	CASSFSRQNTQYF	TGTGCCAGCAGCTTCTCAAGACAGAATACGCAGTATTTT
TRBV6-5	.	.	TRBJ2-5	CASSGTPPSQYF	TGTGCCAGCAGTGGGACTCCTCCGTCCCAGTACTTC
TRBV6-5	.	.	TRBJ2-7	CASSRGLHEQYF	TGTGCCAGCAGCCGGGGACTCCACGAGCAGTACTTC
TRBV5-1	.	.	TRBJ2-1	CASSLADRTAGNEQFF	TGCGCCAGCAGCTTGGCCGATAGGACAGCGGGGAATGAGCAGTTCTTC
TRBV11-2	.	.	TRBJ1-4	CASSQGTAELFF	TGTGCCAGCAGCCAGGGGACCGCTGAACTGTTTTTT
TRBV4-1	TRBD1	.	TRBJ1-1	CASSPRQATGGTEAFF	TGCGCCAGCAGCCCGAGGCAGGCCACAGGGGGGACTGAAGCTTTCTTT
TRBV5-1	.	once	TRBJ2-1	CASKSTDNEQFF	TGCGCCAGTAAATCTACGGACAATGAGCAGTTCTTC
TRBV30	TRBD1	.	TRBJ1-6	CAWSLGTGNSPLHF	TGTGCCTGGAGTCTAGGGACAGGAAATTCACCCCTCCACTTT
TRBV9	TRBD1	.	TRBJ2-3	CASSEDRGADTQYF	TGTGCCAGCAGCGAGGACAGGGGGGCAGATACGCAGTATTTT
TRBV4-1	.	.	TRBJ1-4	CASSQQEKLFF	TGCGCCAGCAGCCAACAAGAAAAACTGTTTTTT
TRBV30	TRBD1	.	TRBJ2-3	CAWSGRTGVGDTQYF	TGTGCCTGGAGTGGCAGGACAGGGGTTGGAGATACGCAGTATTTT
TRBV5-8	.	.	TRBJ2-5	CASSLVGERETQYF	TGTGCCAGCAGCTTGGTCGGGGAGAGGGAGACCCAGTACTTC
TRBV19	TRBD1	.	TRBJ2-2	CASNDRGHTGELFF	TGTGCCAGTAATGACAGGGGCCACACCGGGGAGCTGTTTTTT
TRBV5-1	.	.	TRBJ1-2	CASREEGGYTF	TGCGCCAGCAGGGAGGAAGGCGGCTACACCTTC
TRBV28	.	.	TRBJ1-1	CASSLGGQEAFF	TGTGCCAGCAGTTTGGGGGGGCAGGAAGCTTTCTTT
TRBV2	TRBD1	.	TRBJ1-5	CASSPTGGVGQPQHF	TGTGCCAGCAGCCCGACAGGGGGCGTGGGGCAGCCCCAGCATTTT
TRBV7-2	.	.	TRBJ2-1	CASSSRGVGNEQFF	TGTGCCAGCAGCTCCCGGGGTGTGGGCAATGAGCAGTTCTTC
TRBV27	.	.	TRBJ1-5	CASSPLGGPQHF	TGTGCCAGCAGCCCCCTCGGGGGGCCCCAGCATTTT
TRBV2	TRBD2	.	TRBJ2-2	CASTGLAGVNTGELFF	TGTGCCAGCACAGGACTAGCGGGGGTGAACACCGGGGAGCTGTTTTTT
TRBV2	TRBD1	.	TRBJ1-5	CASSLDRDSNQPQHF	TGTGCCAGCTCTCTTGACAGGGATAGCAATCAGCCCCAGCATTTT
TRBV4-1	.	many	TRBJ2-2	CASSQSQTGVSGELFF	TGCGCCAGCAGCCAATCCCAAACGGGGGTGTCCGGGGAGCTGTTTTTT